This paragraph covers one TCR beta chain sequence. This clone was counted only a few times. The target of this receptor is not known. No per-base quality is available; no much larger clone lies one base away. The cohort consisted of 650 to 850 healthy bone marrow donors. At the time of sampling, all cohort members were nominally healthy, though unrecorded immune exposures were likely present. The donor tested CMV seronegative, placing the donor among the 350 to 400 seronegative members of the cohort. Each donor provided a peripheral blood sample, and peripheral blood mononuclear cells were used for TCR beta sequencing. The Qiagen DNeasy Blood Extraction Kit was used to extract genomic DNA from the blood cell samples. The sample originates from a study of cytomegalovirus exposure and HLA in healthy donors (dated by TCRdb to the late 2010s). About the investigation overall: In an earlier analysis of approximately 640 of the donors, roughly 300 Gb of sequence data and some 120 million unique TCR beta sequences from about 190 million T cells were reported. Approximately 310 gigabases of sequencing data and tens of millions of unique TCR sequences were included in an early release covering about 600 HLA-typed donors. Of the 398 genotyped donors, roughly 80% were placed in the genetic ancestry cluster associated with self-reported Caucasian donors. The study was designed to test whether signatures of past pathogen exposure could be identified by cataloging public T cell receptors. Using immunosequencing, the study profiled T cell repertoires from approximately 700 subjects and related those repertoires to cytomegalovirus serostatus. A separate validation cohort of roughly 130 different subjects was used in addition to the 666-subject first cohort. High-throughput TCR immunosequencing, statistical association of individual TCRs with disease status, and machine learning were combined to predict cytomegalovirus infection status. To study patterns of TCR occurrence, a later analysis re-analyzed previously published TCR beta repertoires from 650 to 750 donors and added high-resolution HLA genotyping. The later analysis used no new phenotypic data to find candidate immune exposures, relying instead on TCR beta sequences and their occurrence across donors. To decide whether each TCR beta V gene segment behaved as functional or pseudogenic, an earlier analysis of some 600 of the donors relied on high-throughput TCR beta sequencing. Donor age, sex, ethnicity and CMV serostatus were compiled together with the repertoire data. A later genetic analysis took genome-wide SNP genotypes for about 65% of the 666 donors and used that subset as a discovery cohort. Every repertoire in the discovery cohort had been generated on one and the same sequencing platform. HLA typing included class I and class II loci at four-digit resolution. Typing coverage differed by locus: A, B, C, DRB1 and DQB1 were typed in roughly 620-640 donors, DQA1 in roughly 500, DPA1 in approximately 610, and DPB1 in 472. A few DR-DQ haplotypes were treated as single units for association and clustering because of strong linkage in the cohort. Among some 400 genotyped donors of the cohort, an average of about 240,000 unique TCR beta nucleotide sequences was sequenced per donor, of which about 18% were non-productive.

The paper's findings and limits, for the study overall: When HLA alleles, especially DR and DQ, strongly co-occurred, attributing TCR associations to individual alleles was difficult. Presence/absence analyses assumed roughly uniform sequencing depth across donors, an assumption that may not hold. The earlier analysis of almost 600 of the donors excluded approximately 17 rarely observed V segments, including chromosome 9 orphons, because counts were too low. Immune exposure information for the cohort was limited to CMV serostatus. At a false discovery rate of 0.05, a later analysis linked 16,951 TCR beta sequences to specific HLA alleles. According to a later analysis, parvovirus B19, influenza, CMV and Epstein-Barr virus appeared linked to several top co-occurrence clusters. An earlier analysis of approximately 540 of the donors showed that most TCR beta V segments appeared in productive rearrangements either about 87% or about 30% of the time, which broadly matched IMGT annotations. A further reported finding was that TCR beta sequences accurately predicted the HLA-A and HLA-B alleles for most subjects in the first cohort. In a later genetic analysis, fewer N-insertions in productive TCRs were reported among donors in an Asian-associated ancestry cluster than the roughly 640-donor mean. Across donors, most TCR sequences were observed very rarely, whereas some public TCRs were present in many individuals. The classifier was reported to diagnose cytomegalovirus status with high specificity and sensitivity in both the original cohort and the validation cohort. In a later analysis, HLA-associated TCR beta chains showed more clonal expansion and lower generation probabilities than non-associated chains that were equally common. A later analysis found that TCR association rates varied across HLA loci, with DRB1 alleles showing the most associated TCRs and HLA-C alleles the fewest. V-gene and J-gene trimming of TCR beta chains was associated with a missense DCLRE1C variant in a later genetic analysis, and the association was replicated in an independent cohort. In the study, approximately 150 TCR beta chains were listed as associated with cytomegalovirus. In vitro tests confirmed that three of the cytomegalovirus-associated TCR beta chains recognize cytomegalovirus antigens. The authors suggested that the approach could potentially be extended to other disease states and immunological phenotypes. Linkage disequilibrium might explain the correlated functional status among segregating V segments, but an unknown experimental factor could not be excluded. In this cohort, only TCR beta chains were sequenced, and detectable features were limited by the absence of alpha or paired-chain data. Because some donors lacked HLA typing at each locus, the association tests relied only on the typed subset. In a later analysis, most CMV-associated TCR beta chains were found to appear HLA-restricted, with HLA associations seemingly driven largely by CMV exposure. The 87-base-pair reads could not distinguish some IMGT-functional V segments, including TRBV6-2 and TRBV6-3, so those segments were excluded. A cluster of highly shared sequence variants was judged likely to be a technical artifact of the sequencing pipeline.

The library was built by means of the immunoSEQ multiplex PCR assay. The multiplex PCR relied on a mix of 60 forward primers for TCR Vbeta segments and 13 reverse primers for TCR Jbeta segments. Amplification of the CDR3 region of rearranged TCR beta genes was performed with a multiplex PCR assay on genomic DNA. Amplified TCR beta libraries were sequenced as 87-base-pair reads on the Illumina HiSeq System. The authors processed their data as follows. In a later analysis, 70 million to 95 million unique TCR beta chains were counted across the roughly 700 repertoires, and around 10 million of these chains were shared by at least two donors. Raw reads were error-corrected and collapsed into unique sequences with a nearest-neighbor algorithm that merged closely related sequences to remove PCR and sequencing errors. CDR3 sequences were aligned to IMGT reference sequences to assign V, D and J gene segments. For a sequence to be retained, at least a six-nucleotide match to both a V gene segment and a J gene segment was required. A rearrangement was called productive if the CDR3 had no stop codons and remained in frame with V and J, and every other rearrangement was called non-productive. Following IMGT convention, CDR3 was defined as the stretch from the second conserved V-encoded cysteine up to the conserved J-encoded phenylalanine. The earlier analysis of some 580 of the donors excluded any sequence lacking an unambiguous match to a single V gene segment. An earlier analysis of just under 600 of the donors called V segments functional above 56.7% productive rearrangements and segregating when the between-donor standard deviation exceeded 5%. To diagnose cytomegalovirus status from the catalog of TCR beta chain sequences, a statistical classification framework was built. In a later analysis, TCR nucleotide sequences were compared against IMGT/GENE-DB human TR gene sequences so that V and J genes could be assigned. The TCRdist pipeline was used in a later analysis to assign CDR3 sequences and most-parsimonious VDJ recombination scenarios. In a later analysis, each TCR beta chain was defined by its CDR3 amino acid sequence together with its V-gene family, and reads lacking a unique V-gene family were excluded. In a later analysis, around 650 highly shared, low-generation-probability nucleotide sequences were removed to address suspected cross-contamination and a sequencing artifact. A later analysis calculated a clonal expansion index for each public chain from normalized within-repertoire ranks of inferred template counts. In a later analysis, generation probabilities were computed with a VDJ recombination model fitted to out-of-frame rearrangements, and the resulting probabilities were checked against IGoR. A later analysis scored TCR-TCR, TCR-HLA and TCR-CMV co-occurrence with hypergeometric tests, applying a repertoire-size bias correction to TCR pairs. False discovery rates were estimated in a later analysis by permuting HLA or CMV assignments 20 times. A later analysis grouped co-occurring TCRs with DBSCAN, adding TCRdist sequence similarity when clustering within HLA-allele-positive subsets. Repertoires with fewer than 30,000 or more than 120,000 public chains were left out of co-occurrence clustering, as were roughly five repertoires with anomalous nucleotide sharing. In TCRdb, the immuneACCESS table is reduced to in-frame sequences with V and J assigned. These tables do not hold every clone; where another copy was compared, an unresolved V gene accounts for under half, and the others remain unexplained. V, J and clone size are those of that table, while D and trimming were read from the DNA. The sample yields 100,000 to 150,000 clones; 15% were counted once. The top ten hold 1.9% of the sample.

Clipping removes 10 bases from V and 3 bases from J, with 12 as the unmatched junction base count. The germline V gene supplies CDR1 SGHTA and CDR2 FQGNSA. The CDR3 covers 16 residues, taking in both the cysteine and the phenylalanine. Of all the DNA, just the CDR3 is kept, 48 bases in frame from base 1. This sequence was found in a woman between 18 and 29 years old in good health and CMV-seronegative. Sequencing used PBMCs. The chain uses TRBV7-2 and TRBJ2-1; TRBD2 matches 10 bases in the middle. CDR3 sequence: CANRPAAGGFYNEQFF. The sequenced DNA is TGTGCCAACAGGCCCGCAGCGGGGGGGTTCTACAATGAGCAGTTCTTC. Full variable domain (CDR3 extended with the reference TRBV7-2 and TRBJ2-1 proteins): GAGVSQSPSNKVTEKGKDVELRCDPISGHTALYWYRQSLGQGLEFLIYFQGNSAPDKSGLPSDRFSAERTGGSVSTLTIQRTQQEDSAVYLCANRPAAGGFYNEQFFGPGTRLTVL.